This T cell receptor (beta chain) was recovered during a study of shared clonotypes between healthy human individuals. Profiled with immunoSEQ multiplex PCR; TCRdb holds only in-frame clones, not every one. Among 2 million to 3 million clones, 93% were seen once, and the ten largest hold 0.36%. The V end was cut by 4 bases, the J end by 4 bases, with 10 bases between. The CDR3 length is 13 residues. The germline V gene has CDR1 SGHAT and CDR2 FQNNGV. Each of the donors was a healthy adult who was HIV-negative and had not had a recent acute infection or vaccination. Sequenced material: naive CD4+ T cells from PBMCs. The subset here: CD45RA+ positively selected. The TCR sequence derives from a man younger than 35 in good health. Some clones in this sample may be carry-over from other donors' samples. This chain links TRBV11-2 with TRBJ1-2, with D uncertain. The CDR3 sequence: CASSSRPTYGYTF. The CDR3 DNA reads as TGTGCCAGCAGCTCCCGTCCGACCTATGGCTACACCTTC.